This T cell receptor beta chain was sequenced in a study of beta chain features in type 1 diabetes. Study findings and constraints: Over-representation of high TCR-expressing cells was a possible consequence of cDNA sequencing.

Markers CD45RO/CCR7/CD25/CD127/CD95/CD27 served to sort CD4+ naive, central memory, regulatory and stem cell-like memory cells. The CDR3 consists of 15 residues. Looked up from germline, CDR1 is SGHRS and CDR2 is YFSETQ. Trimming shortened V by 4 bases and J by 0 bases, and 14 bases separated the two germline ends. A note on this clone: No antigen is known for it.

Every isolated RNA sample was fully reverse transcribed, so sequencing captured expressed TCRB transcripts. TCRdb keeps only in-frame clones here, not all; method: immunoSEQ multiplex PCR. The sample includes hundreds of thousands of clones, about 16% of them seen just once. J is TRBJ2-7 and V is TRBV5-1, with TRBD1 as a possible D gene (5 bases). The receptor was derived from a man aged 18 to 29 in good health. Material: naive CD4+ T cells from blood. In nucleotides, the CDR3 is TGCGCCAGCAGCCCGTCGACAGTTCCCTCCTACGAGCAGTACTTC. This translates into CASSPSTVPSYEQYF.